This record looks at one T cell receptor beta chain sequence and its context. The data are from a study of blood T cell repertoires in COVID-19. Study-level information: Italy, Spain and the United States were the sources of the convalescent and acute COVID-19 samples. T cells, B-cell-depleted T cells, or PBMCs provided the cDNA or gDNA that served as material.

The V gene's germline CDR1 is SGHAT and CDR2 FQNNGV. The CDR3 covers 15 residues. Trimming cost V 4 bases and J 4 bases; bases outside gene matches: 3. Methods used by the authors: Reference gene primer amplification gave estimated nucleated cell counts. Sequencing was performed with immunoSEQ multiplex PCR; in TCRdb, only in-frame clones are kept and a portion is missing. The V and J calls and clone size were taken over from that table, and D and trimming were inferred from the DNA. The table has 140,000 to 150,000 clones, over 70% seen once. This chain uses TRBV11-2 with TRBJ2-7; 14 nucleotides agree with TRBD2. Sequenced material: peripheral blood. The clonotype was recovered from a human donor in a cohort sampled during active COVID-19. This chain's CDR3 is CASSWGLAGEYEQYF. DNA for the CDR3: TGTGCCAGCAGCTGGGGACTAGCGGGGGAGTACGAGCAGTACTTC. The full variable domain, completed using reference TRBV11-2 and TRBJ2-7, is EAGVAQSPRYKIIEKRQSVAFWCNPISGHATLYWYQQILGQGPKLLIQFQNNGVVDDSQLPKDRFSAERLKGVDSTLKIQPAKLEDSAVYLCASSWGLAGEYEQYFGPGTRLTVT.